This section outlines one TCR beta chain sequence together with its context. Its antigen is still unknown. V lost 1 base and J lost 4, with 7 bases in between. Looked up from germline, CDR1 is SGHAT and CDR2 is FQNNGV. The CDR3 is 13 amino acids. This entry belongs to a study of shared clonotypes between healthy human individuals. Across the study: In total, the donors were a couple of women and a few men aged 18 to 49. Study-wide results and caveats: Generally, estimated richness proved larger in naive subsets than it did in memory subsets. The naive CD4 repertoires of a handful of donors were compared, and around 4.9% of clonotypes were shared.

Each donor was a Caucasian adult residing in Nashville, Tennessee. Data came from immunoSEQ multiplex PCR; TCRdb stores just in-frame clones and leaves some out. The sample contains more than 2 million clones, around 95% of which appear only once. The sample comprised naive CD4+ T cells sorted from blood. The subset here: CD45RA+ positively selected. The chain combines TRBV11-2 with TRBJ1-2, with D possibly matching TRBD1 (5 bases). The TCR sequence derives from a man between 18 and 35 years old in good health. CDR3 DNA: TGTGCCAGCAGCTTAGCACAGGCCTATGGCTACACCTTC. Translation gives CASSLAQAYGYTF.